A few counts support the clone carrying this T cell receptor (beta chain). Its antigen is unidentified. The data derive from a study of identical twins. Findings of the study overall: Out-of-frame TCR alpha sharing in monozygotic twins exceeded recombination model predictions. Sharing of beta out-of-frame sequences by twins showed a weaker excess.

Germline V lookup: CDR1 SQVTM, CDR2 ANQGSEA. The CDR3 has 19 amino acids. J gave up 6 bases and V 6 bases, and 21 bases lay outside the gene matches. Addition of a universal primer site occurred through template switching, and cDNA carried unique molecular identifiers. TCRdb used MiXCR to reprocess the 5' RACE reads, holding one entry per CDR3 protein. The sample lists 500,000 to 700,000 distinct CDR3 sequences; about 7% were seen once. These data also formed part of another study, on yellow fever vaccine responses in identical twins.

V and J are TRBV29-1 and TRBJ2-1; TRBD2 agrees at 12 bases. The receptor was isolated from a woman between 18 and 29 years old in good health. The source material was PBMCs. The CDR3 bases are TGCAGCGTCTTGAAATGGGCTAGCGGGGGGGCCGACCAAGGCAATGAGCAGTTCTTC. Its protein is CSVLKWASGGADQGNEQFF.